The present T cell receptor beta chain was sequenced within a study of blood T cell repertoires in COVID-19. Study context: Researchers got acute and convalescent COVID-19 samples from the United States, Italy and Spain. PBMCs, B-cell-depleted T cells, or T cells provided the cDNA or gDNA that made up the material.

Germline loops: CDR1 SGHTA, CDR2 FQGNSA. This CDR3 has 15 residues. The V end lost 5 bases, the J end lost 2 bases, and 15 bases lay between the germline ends. Original data processing: Nucleated cell number was recorded as an estimate derived from reference gene primer amplification. TCRdb keeps only in-frame clones here, not all; method: immunoSEQ multiplex PCR. V and J calls and clone size are given by that table; D and trimming were obtained from the DNA. The data contain approximately 100,000 clones, around 84% of them singletons. Sequencing used peripheral blood. The source is a man aged 55 to 69 with acute or convalescent COVID-19. The rearrangement uses TRBV7-2 and TRBJ1-2; D is possibly TRBD1 (5 bases). Here the CDR3 DNA reads TGTGCCAGCAGCGACCGGGTGGGGCAGAACTATGGCTACACCTTC. It specifies CASSDRVGQNYGYTF.